This TCR beta chain was sequenced for a study of T-cell memory formation after mild COVID-19. About this clonotype itself: The antigen is not known.

Regarding the study as a whole: Clones that contracted from day 15 to 85 were balanced CD4/CD8, while later expanders leaned CD4+. Researchers report contracting CD4+ clones mostly in CM and EM, with CD8+ clones in EMRA. The finding that pre-infection memory included some responding clones suggested that cross-reactive memory joined. Specificity for SARS-CoV-2 was not confirmed among the second-wave clones peaking on day 37.

TCRdb re-called the 5' RACE reads through MiXCR, storing one row per CDR3 protein. Counted here are under 250,000 distinct CDR3 sequences, 15% occurring once; the ten biggest clones make up around 2%. The V and J ends lost 4 bases and 7 bases respectively, with 15 bases between them. Germline values: CDR1 KGHDR, CDR2 SFDVKD. The length of the CDR3 is 15 residues. The sequence was obtained from an adult woman who had mild COVID-19 (a few samples of this study predate the infection). Cell type and time point are not known. V usage is TRBV24-1 and J usage is TRBJ2-2, with D possibly called TRBD1 or TRBD2 (5 bases each). The sequenced sample was PBMCs or a T cell subset sorted from them (not recorded which). The CDR3 loop is CATSDSGRPSGELFF. The CDR3 bases are TGTGCCACCAGTGACTCGGGACGGCCCAGCGGGGAGCTGTTTTTT.